The sequence of this T cell receptor beta chain was determined in a study of blood T cell repertoires in COVID-19. For the study at large: T cells, B-cell-depleted T cells, or PBMCs supplied cDNA or gDNA.

CDR1 and CDR2 from the germline V gene are SGHTS and YDEGEE. Trimming removed 4 bases from V and 5 bases from J; junction bases left unmatched: 5. The CDR3 spans 15 residues. This clone was counted only a few times. Profiled with immunoSEQ multiplex PCR; TCRdb holds only in-frame clones, not every one. Of some 370,000 clones in the sample, approximately 88% were seen once. The chain uses TRBV5-8 and TRBJ2-7, with TRBD2 matching 14 bases. This clonotype was sampled from a man in his forties or fifties with acute or convalescent COVID-19. Sequences were obtained from peripheral blood. The CDR3 here is CASSPGTSGRNEQYF. DNA of the CDR3: TGTGCCAGCAGCCCAGGGACTAGCGGGAGAAACGAGCAGTACTTC.